One sample yielded the 2 T cell receptor beta chains listed below, sequenced in a study of Graves' ophthalmopathy and Graves' hyperthyroidism. RNA transcripts were the source from which TCR beta CDR3 regions were amplified. HTBI-primed RT-PCR formed the first round, and a multiplex PCR formed the second. MiXCR was run by TCRdb on the multiplex PCR reads, yielding one entry per CDR3 protein. The sample lists more than 550,000 distinct CDR3 sequences; about two fifths were seen once. Material for sequencing was peripheral blood. The receptors were sampled from an adult man with Graves' ophthalmopathy.

This clonotype has ten or more counts. The V and J genes are TRBV2 and TRBJ1-4; D perhaps matches TRBD1 (5 bases). This CDR3 has 15 amino acids. Looked up from germline, CDR1 is SNHLY and CDR2 is FYNNEI. The V end lost 6 bases, the J end lost 4 bases, and 15 bases lay between the germline ends. CDR3 in DNA: TGTGCCAGCAGCGCGAATAGACAGAGTAATGAAAAACTGTTTTTT. It is translated as CASSANRQSNEKLFF.

In this sample, this clonotype turned up once. This chain joins TRBV5-4 and TRBJ1-2; D not certain. Trimming pared 3 bases from V and 7 bases from J, leaving 13 bases between. Germline lookup yields CDR1 SGHNT and CDR2 YYREEE (reference sequence). The CDR3 loop spans 13 amino acids. CDR3: CASSSGIGVGYTF. CDR3 nucleotide sequence: TGTGCCAGCAGCTCAGGCATTGGGGTTGGCTACACCTTC.